The source of this T cell receptor (beta chain) is a study of spatial heterogeneity in lung cancer. Findings of the study overall: Tumors with more nonsynonymous mutations had more expanded intratumoral alpha and beta TCRs. Tumor T cells had an estimated coverage that came to approximately 7.7% for alpha chains and less than 15% for beta chains.

At least ten counts were recorded for this clonotype. The antigen remains unidentified. In the library, each TCR cDNA molecule bore its own unique molecular identifier. TCRdb itself ran the 5' RACE reads through MiXCR, one entry per CDR3 protein. The data contain more than 9,000 distinct CDR3 sequences, around 8.9% of them singletons. V lost 2 bases and J 0 bases, leaving 17 bases between the germline ends. This CDR3 region has 17 residues. Germline CDR1 and CDR2: MNHEY and SVGEGT. Time point indicated: sample taken at primary tumor resection. Samples were obtained from around 73 donors, all untreated early-stage non-small cell lung cancer patients. The study sequenced unsorted whole RNA from tumor, nontumor lung or frozen PBMC.

The genes are TRBV6-2 or TRBV6-3 and TRBJ2-7; perhaps TRBD2 as D (6 bases). The input for sequencing was lung tumor tissue, taken at surgery. The TCR was taken from a male donor with early-stage non-small cell lung cancer. In nucleotides, the CDR3 is TGTGCCAGCAGTTACAGTCTCGGTGCGGGAAACTCCTACGAGCAGTACTTC. Amino acid sequence: CASSYSLGAGNSYEQYF.